These 22 T cell receptor beta chains originate from one sample sequenced in a study of blood T cell repertoires in COVID-19. Repertoires were generated with immunoSEQ multiplex PCR, while TCRdb's copy carries only in-frame clones and drops some. The sample has 72,000 or so clones, 75% to 90% seen once. Sequenced sample: peripheral blood. The receptors were sampled from a man aged 45 to 65 with active COVID-19.

CDR3: CASSQDRGLAAYNEQFF. CDR3 sequence (DNA): TGCGCCAGCAGCCAAGACCGCGGACTAGCTGCCTACAATGAGCAGTTCTTC. The chain carries TRBV4-3 and TRBJ2-1; TRBD2 matches 8 bases. The J segment lost 2 bases and the V segment lost 0 bases, leaving 6 bases of the junction unmatched. Germline V gene data show CDR1 as LGHNA and CDR2 as YSLEER. The CDR3 has 17 amino acids.

The J gene is TRBJ2-2, the V gene TRBV5-1; D is perhaps TRBD2 (5 bases). This CDR3 spans 14 amino acids. Germline CDR1 SGHRS, CDR2 YFSETQ. Trimming took 3 bases from V and 3 from J, leaving 9 bases between them. CDR3 residues: CASSSRTDTGELFF. DNA for the CDR3: TGCGCCAGCAGCTCCCGGACTGACACCGGGGAGCTGTTTTTT.

The sample holds a few counts of this clone. The rearrangement links TRBV7-9 to TRBJ1-5, with 9 positions matching TRBD1. The CDR3 is 17 amino acids. V shed 1 base, J shed 1 base, and the junction held 5 bases outside the gene matches. Germline V gene sequence: CDR1 SEHNR, CDR2 FQNEAQ (reference sequence). CDR3 nucleotides: TGTGCCAGCAGCTTAGGTTCCGGGACAGGGAGCAATCAGCCCCAGCATTTT. It yields the protein CASSLGSGTGSNQPQHF.

The gene calls are TRBV9 and TRBJ2-7; tentative D call: TRBD2 (6 bases). Germline CDR1 reads SGDLS; CDR2 reads YYNGEE. The CDR3 consists of 14 residues. The V end was cut by 3 bases, the J end by 2 bases, with 12 bases between. The CDR3 DNA reads TGTGCCAGCAGCGACGGGGACTCGCCCTACGAGCAGTACTTC. It specifies CASSDGDSPYEQYF.

The chain combines TRBV19 with TRBJ1-1, with D possibly being TRBD1 (5 bases). CDR1 LNHDA and CDR2 SQIVND come from the germline V gene (reference sequence). Trimming removed 3 bases at V and 4 bases at J, with 15 bases between. The CDR3 length is 15 residues. The DNA of the CDR3 is TGTGCCAGTAGTATTGGGGCCACATGGGGCACTGAAGCTTTCTTT. Translation: CASSIGATWGTEAFF. The variable domain in full, completed from reference TRBV19 and TRBJ1-1, reads DGGITQSPKYLFRKEGQNVTLSCEQNLNHDAMYWYRQDPGQGLRLIYYSQIVNDFQKGDIAEGYSVSREKKESFPLTVTSAQKNPTAFYLCASSIGATWGTEAFFGQGTRLTVV.

The chain is built from TRBV3-1 (or the pseudogene TRBV3-2) and TRBJ1-2; D gene unclear. V was trimmed by 7 bases and J by 7 bases, leaving 22 bases between them. Germline V gene lookup returns CDR1 LGHDT and CDR2 YNNKEL (reference sequence). This CDR3 spans 15 amino acids. The CDR3 bases are TGTGCCAGCACTCCTACTACGGGGTCTTCTGGTGGCTACACCTTC. Protein sequence: CASTPTTGSSGGYTF.

The V call is TRBV7-2, the J call TRBJ2-1; 7 nucleotides line up with TRBD1. V lost 5 bases, J lost 5 bases, and 6 bases stayed unmatched. Germline CDR1 SGHTA, CDR2 FQGNSA. The CDR3 covers 14 residues. The DNA for the CDR3 is TGTGCCAGCAGCCCCCGGACAGGCGACAATGAGCAGTTCTTC. Amino acid sequence: CASSPRTGDNEQFF. Using reference TRBV7-2 and TRBJ2-1 for the parts outside the CDR3, the full variable domain is GAGVSQSPSNKVTEKGKDVELRCDPISGHTALYWYRQSLGQGLEFLIYFQGNSAPDKSGLPSDRFSAERTGGSVSTLTIQRTQQEDSAVYLCASSPRTGDNEQFFGPGTRLTVL.

In DNA form, the CDR3 reads TGCGCCAGCAGCTTGGTGCAGGGTGCGGACTATGGCTACACCTTC. Its protein product is CASSLVQGADYGYTF. The chain has TRBV5-1 and TRBJ1-2, with a possible D match to TRBD1 (5 bases). The germline V gene has CDR1 SGHRS and CDR2 YFSETQ. V was clipped by 0 bases and J by 3 bases, with 12 bases between them. CDR3 length: 15 residues.

The chain combines TRBV2 with TRBJ2-1; weak D call: TRBD1 (5 bases). The V gene lost 4 bases and the J gene lost 10 bases, with 11 bases spanning the gap. CDR3 size: 12 residues. Germline CDR1 and CDR2: SNHLY and FYNNEI. The CDR3 spells CASSGEAGEQFF. The CDR3 DNA sequence: TGTGCCAGCAGTGGCGAGGCAGGGGAGCAGTTCTTC.

The chain links TRBV27 to TRBJ2-4; tentative D call: TRBD2 (6 bases). The CDR3 runs to 14 residues. Germline V CDR1 and CDR2: MNHEY, SMNVEV (reference sequence). V was shortened by 5 bases and J by 1 base, with 9 bases between the two germline ends. The CDR3 sequence is CASSIGSAKNIQYF. The DNA for the CDR3 is TGTGCCAGCAGTATCGGGAGCGCCAAAAACATTCAGTACTTC.

The gene calls are TRBV11-3 and TRBJ2-7; D remains unclear. The germline V and J ends were trimmed by 1 base and 2 bases, with 9 bases remaining between them. This CDR3 has 14 residues. Germline CDR1 reads SGHNT; CDR2 reads YENEEA. Here the CDR3 DNA reads TGTGCCAGCAGCTTAGCAGGAATTGCCTACGAGCAGTACTTC. This sequence encodes CASSLAGIAYEQYF.

V is TRBV6-7 and J is TRBJ1-1; D remains unclear. TRBV6-7 is an open reading frame, and its role is uncertain. CDR3 length: 14 residues. The V gene lost 0 bases and the J gene lost 0 bases, with 5 bases spanning the gap. The CDR3 DNA follows: TGTGCCAGCAGTTACTCGGGCCTGAACACTGAAGCTTTCTTT. Protein product: CASSYSGLNTEAFF.

This rearrangement joins TRBV7-2 to TRBJ1-2, with TRBD1 matching over 12 bases. V shed 1 base, J shed 8 bases, and the junction held 5 bases outside the gene matches. Germline assignment: CDR1 SGHTA and CDR2 FQGNSA. The CDR3 is made up of 15 amino acids. The CDR3 coding sequence is TGTGCCAGCAGCTTAGTAAGGGACAGGGGGCACGGCTACACCTTC. Encoded protein: CASSLVRDRGHGYTF.

The chain is built from TRBV6-6 and TRBJ1-2; 8 bases are a match to TRBD1. There are 13 residues in the CDR3. J gave up 4 bases and V 7 bases, and 5 bases lay outside the gene matches. Looked up from germline, CDR1 is MNHNY and CDR2 is SVGAGI (reference sequence). The CDR3 loop is CASISGGGYGYTF. The DNA for the CDR3 is TGTGCCAGCATCTCAGGGGGCGGCTATGGCTACACCTTC.

The chain recombines TRBV30 with TRBJ1-2; D not certain. V gave up 1 base and J gave up 2 bases, with 8 bases separating them. The CDR3 contains 13 residues. The V gene's germline CDR1 is GTSNPN and CDR2 SVGIG (reference sequence). The CDR3 sequence is CAWSGGGNYGYTF. CDR3 bases: TGTGCCTGGAGTGGCGGCGGGAACTATGGCTACACCTTC. The variable domain in full, completed from reference TRBV30 and TRBJ1-2, reads SQTIHQWPATLVQPVGSPLSLECTVEGTSNPNLYWYRQAAGRGLQLLFYSVGIGQISSEVPQNLSASRPQDRQFILSSKKLLLSDSGFYLCAWSGGGNYGYTFGSGTRLTVV.

The genes are TRBV5-6 and TRBJ1-5; tentatively, D is TRBD1 (6 bases). The ends were cut back, 4 bases at V and 7 bases at J, with 15 bases in the middle. There are 14 residues in the CDR3. In germline, CDR1 is SGHDT, CDR2 YYEEEE. The DNA of the CDR3 is TGTGCCAGCAGCCCTAAGGGGGGGGGACAGCCCCAGCATTTT. This gives the protein CASSPKGGGQPQHF. Drawing the rest from reference TRBV5-6 and TRBJ1-5, the complete variable domain is DAGVTQSPTHLIKTRGQQVTLRCSPKSGHDTVSWYQQALGQGPQFIFQYYEEEERQRGNFPDRFSGHQFPNYSSELNVNALLLGDSALYLCASSPKGGGQPQHFGDGTRLSIL.

The J gene is TRBJ2-7, the V gene TRBV2; possible D gene TRBD1, 6 bases. V lost 10 bases and J lost 6, with 22 bases in between. Germline CDR1 is SNHLY and CDR2 is FYNNEI. The CDR3 spans 14 residues. CDR3 coding DNA: TGTGCCACCCACCGGGCGCAGGGGTTGAGCGAGCAGTACTTC. Translated: CATHRAQGLSEQYF.

The V call is TRBV2, the J call TRBJ2-1; 9 bases agree with TRBD2. The CDR3 contains 16 residues. Germline CDR1 and CDR2: SNHLY and FYNNEI. With 1 base clipped from V and 6 bases from J, the junction kept 7 bases outside the gene matches. The CDR3 region is CASSEGGGARSNEQFF. The CDR3 nucleotides are TGTGCCAGCAGTGAAGGCGGGGGGGCCCGCTCCAATGAGCAGTTCTTC. The variable domain in full, completed from reference TRBV2 and TRBJ2-1, reads EPEVTQTPSHQVTQMGQEVILRCVPISNHLYFYWYRQILGQKVEFLVSFYNNEISEKSEIFDDQFSVERPDGSNFTLKIRSTKLEDSAMYFCASSEGGGARSNEQFFGPGTRLTVL.

The chain uses TRBV11-1 and TRBJ2-7, with TRBD2 matching over 13 bases. CDR1 SGHAT and CDR2 FQDESV come from the germline V gene (reference sequence). The V segment lost 4 bases and the J segment 2 bases; nucleotides outside the gene matches: 5. CDR3 size: 16 residues. CDR3 sequence: CASSSYGTSGTYEQYF. DNA for the CDR3: TGTGCCAGCAGCTCCTACGGGACTAGCGGGACCTACGAGCAGTACTTC.

The chain carries TRBV7-2 and TRBJ2-2, with 7 positions matching TRBD1. The CDR3 has 15 amino acids. Trimming removed 1 base from V and 4 bases from J; junction bases left unmatched: 3. Germline assignment: CDR1 SGHTA and CDR2 FQGNSA. In DNA form, the CDR3 reads TGTGCCAGCAGCTTAGTCAGGGGGACCACCGGGGAGCTGTTTTTT. Encoded protein: CASSLVRGTTGELFF.

This clone was seen just once. This chain connects TRBV2 to TRBJ1-3, with D maybe TRBD1 (5 bases). The V gene's germline CDR1 is SNHLY and CDR2 FYNNEI. The CDR3 consists of 13 residues. V dropped 4 bases and J dropped 4 bases, with 8 bases sitting between them. CDR3 amino acids: CASSGTHGNTIYF. DNA of the CDR3: TGTGCCAGCAGTGGGACACACGGAAACACCATATATTTT.

The genes are TRBV6-5 and TRBJ1-1, with D perhaps matching TRBD1 (5 bases). V dropped 0 bases and J dropped 2 bases, with 13 bases sitting between them. This CDR3 region has 16 residues. The germline CDR1 and CDR2 sequences are MNHEY and SVGAGI. DNA of the CDR3: TGTGCCAGCAGTTACTCGAGGTGGGGGGGAAACACTGAAGCTTTCTTT. It encodes CASSYSRWGGNTEAFF.